Included here is one T cell receptor (beta chain) sequence, with context. This record comes from a study of blood T cell repertoires in COVID-19. Study-wide background: Sample material is recorded as cDNA or gDNA derived from T cells, B-cell-depleted T cells, or PBMCs.

Seattle cases were enrolled at active infection and followed longitudinally. The V and J ends lost 0 bases and 0 bases respectively, with 7 bases between them. The CDR3 extends over 15 amino acids. Germline values: CDR1 SGHKS, CDR2 YYEKEE (reference sequence). In the original processing: Reference gene primers were amplified, and this amplification served to estimate nucleated cell counts. The data were produced by immunoSEQ multiplex PCR, yet TCRdb's version contains in-frame clones alone and is incomplete. V and J calls plus clone size are reproduced from that table; the DNA served to infer D and trimming. Among 200,000 to 250,000 clones listed, roughly 79% were seen once.

This clonotype was obtained from a woman aged 80 or over with COVID-19, enrolled during active disease. The specimen sequenced was peripheral blood. J is TRBJ2-1 and V is TRBV5-5, with D perhaps TRBD2 (5 bases). The CDR3 DNA follows: TGTGCCAGCAGCTTGGCGGGGAACTCCTACAATGAGCAGTTCTTC. Translating it yields CASSLAGNSYNEQFF.